This T cell receptor beta chain was identified in a study of T-cell reconstitution after alpha-beta-depleted transplantation in children (dated by TCRdb to about 2016). Background on the whole study: T-cell immune reconstitution after TCRalphabeta/CD19-depleted allogeneic hematopoietic cell transplantation in children was quantitatively tracked in the study by means of TCR repertoire profiling. General conclusions and limits of the study: In some patients, the high TCRbeta diversity seen at day 60 was put down to recipient T cells and intrathymic progenitors that had survived conditioning. Over subsequent months, a decline in hyperexpanded clone frequencies was noted, and after one year, T-cell counts and TCRbeta diversity were mostly ascribed to newly produced T cells. About two months after transplant, the apparently early recovery of alphabetaT-cell counts reportedly depended on just several hundred clones that had expanded rapidly and came from non-depleted graft cells.

Libraries were constructed by PCR. Sequenced using an Illumina HiSeq 2500. TCR library preparation used molecular barcoding, with unique molecular identifiers applied to normalize quantification of the TCRbeta repertoire. In TCRdb, the public reads were trimmed at Q25 with fastp and aligned with MiXCR, with productive beta chains retained. CDR3 protein sequences are deduplicated, and each keeps its most common genes and DNA. The sample table shows about a million distinct CDR3 sequences, and 25% to 35% are seen once. In total, the top ten clones hold about 28% of the sample. In the case of this clonotype: Its specific antigen is unknown. Without the conserved terminal phenylalanine or tryptophan, this CDR3 likely stems from a read error.

CDR1 and CDR2, looked up from the germline V gene (reference sequence), are DFQATT and SNEGSKA. Counting both end residues, the CDR3 totals 15 amino acids. The only DNA kept is the CDR3, 45 bases in frame from the first base. Between the V and J ends, shortened by 7 bases and 5 bases respectively, the junction contains 18 bases. What the treatment or condition label conveys for this sample: allogeneic hematopoietic cell transplantation with graft depleted of TCRalphabeta T cells and CD19 B cells. Transplant recipients were children who received TCRalphabeta/CD19-depleted allogeneic hematopoietic cell grafts.

The receptor comes from a boy less than two years old who had a stem cell transplant for SCID, so the T cells may come from the graft donor. Sample: PBMCs, mostly from graft donor cells, taken 360 days after TCRalphabeta/CD19-depleted stem cell transplant. The V gene is TRBV20-1 and the J gene is TRBJ1-6, with an unclear D gene assignment. The DNA is as follows: TGCAGTGTCCCAAGAGCGGGGTCCAATAATTCACCCCTCCACGTT. The translation is CSVPRAGSNNSPLHV.